This passage covers 3 T cell receptor beta chains from one sample sequenced in a study of T cell changes during pregnancy in multiple sclerosis. Sequenced by immunoSEQ multiplex PCR; TCRdb stores in-frame clones only, minus some. The sample consists of under 65,000 clones, 90% of them appearing once. Material: peripheral blood, obtained in the first trimester of pregnancy. Receptors originate from a female donor in good health, enrolled as a control in a pregnancy study.

The chain recombines TRBV6-1 with TRBJ2-5; 11 nucleotides match TRBD2. V gave up 4 bases and J gave up 5 bases; unmatched junction bases: 12. The CDR3 spans 17 residues. Germline V gene data show CDR1 as MNHNS and CDR2 as SASEGT. CDR3 DNA sequence: TGTGCCAGCAGTGGGATTAGCGGGAGGGCCTTCGAGGAGACCCAGTACTTC. Its protein is CASSGISGRAFEETQYF.

The chain couples TRBV18 to TRBJ2-7; 7 bases are shared with TRBD1. Germline loops: CDR1 KGHSH, CDR2 LQKENI. The CDR3 loop spans 15 amino acids. Losses at the gene ends were 2 bases for V and 2 bases for J; bases not matched to a gene: 6. The CDR3 DNA follows: TGTGCCAGCTCACCAGGGCAGGGGGTAACCTACGAGCAGTACTTC. Translation gives CASSPGQGVTYEQYF. Full variable domain (missing parts from reference TRBV18 and TRBJ2-7): NAGVMQNPRHLVRRRGQEARLRCSPMKGHSHVYWYRQLPEEGLKFMVYLQKENIIDESGMPKERFSAEFPKEGPSILRIQQVVRGDSAAYFCASSPGQGVTYEQYFGPGTRLTVT.

The chain combines TRBV6-1 with TRBJ2-3, with D tentatively TRBD2 (7 bases). Trimming removed 8 bases at V and 5 bases at J, with 17 bases between. Germline CDR1 is MNHNS and CDR2 is SASEGT. The CDR3 consists of 14 residues. The CDR3 loop is CASRVGGGEDTQYF. The CDR3 nucleotides read TGTGCCAGCCGGGTGGGGGGGGGCGAAGATACGCAGTATTTT.